This is a list of T cell receptor beta chains from one sample in a study of identical twins. TCRdb fed the 5' RACE reads into MiXCR, producing one record per CDR3 protein. This table has over 200,000 distinct CDR3 sequences, more than 9% appearing once. Sequencing was performed on memory T cells sorted from blood. These TCRs come from a man in his fifties or sixties in good health. The CDR3 runs from the conserved cysteine through the conserved F or W. D genes are given only for firm matches. Clone sizes are given selectively: once, few, many, or a class where the clone is expanded.

abundance	v_gene	d_gene	j_gene	CDR3nt	CDR3aa
many	TRBV15	.	TRBJ2-5	TGTGCCACCAGTCCGGGTCGGGGACAAAGGGCCCAGTACTTC	CATSPGRGQRAQYF
.	TRBV27	.	TRBJ2-5	TGTGCCAGCAGTCAGAATCCGGGACGGGGAGGTGAGACCCAGTACTTC	CASSQNPGRGGETQYF
few	TRBV9	TRBD2	TRBJ2-1	TGTGCCAGCAGCGCAACCGGGACTAGCGGGACTGGCACCTACAATGAGCAGTTCTTC	CASSATGTSGTGTYNEQFF
.	TRBV7-2	.	TRBJ2-7	TGTGCCAGCAGCCCCTCCTGGGGCTACGAGCAGTACTTC	CASSPSWGYEQYF
.	TRBV9	.	TRBJ2-7	TGTGCCAGCAGCGTAGAACAACACTCCTACGAGCAGTACTTC	CASSVEQHSYEQYF
few	TRBV18	TRBD2	TRBJ2-1	TGTGCCAGCTCCCCGACTCCCGGGACTAGCGGGGGGGCCTCCTGGGAGCAGTTCTTC	CASSPTPGTSGGASWEQFF
.	TRBV20-1	.	TRBJ2-7	TGCAGTGCTAGAGATAAGATGGCGATCTACGAGCAGTACTTC	CSARDKMAIYEQYF
few	TRBV10-3	TRBD1	TRBJ2-3	TGTGCCATCAGCGGACAGGGCACAGATACGCAGTATTTT	CAISGQGTDTQYF
many	TRBV4-2	.	TRBJ1-6	TGTGCCAGCAGCCAACGGGGCGGGGATTCACCCCTCCACTTT	CASSQRGGDSPLHF
.	TRBV7-2	.	TRBJ2-4	TGTGCCAGCAGCACGAGCACAGGGTTACTAGCCAAAAACATTCAGTACTTC	CASSTSTGLLAKNIQYF
few	TRBV19	.	TRBJ1-2	TGTGCCAGTAGCCACCCGGACGGGTACGACGGCTACACCTTC	CASSHPDGYDGYTF
many	TRBV18	.	TRBJ2-5	TGTGCCAGCTCACCACCGACACGTGCTGGGTTCGAGACCCAGTACTTC	CASSPPTRAGFETQYF
.	TRBV4-1	.	TRBJ1-3	TGCGCCAGCAGCCAAGGGGCCGGGGGCACCATATATTTT	CASSQGAGGTIYF
few	TRBV2	.	TRBJ1-5	TGTGCCAGCAGTGAAAGTCGGTCAGGGGCGGGGCCCCAGCATTTT	CASSESRSGAGPQHF
many	TRBV15	TRBD2	TRBJ2-7	TGTGCCACCAGCAGAGGAGGGACTAGCGCCTACACAGAGCAGTACTTC	CATSRGGTSAYTEQYF
.	TRBV18	TRBD1	TRBJ1-6	TGTGCCAGCTCACCGAGAGGGGGCGGGGATTCACCCCTCCACTTT	CASSPRGGGDSPLHF
many	TRBV6-2/TRBV6-3	TRBD2	TRBJ2-3	TGTGCCAGCAGTCGTCCGGGACTAGCGGGGGAGGCAGATACGCAGTATTTT	CASSRPGLAGEADTQYF
few	TRBV10-2	.	TRBJ1-2	TGCGCCAGCAGTGAACGGATTAGCTATGGCTACACCTTC	CASSERISYGYTF
.	TRBV23-1	TRBD1	TRBJ2-5	TGCGCCAGCAGTCAACCCCACAGGGGGCGAGCGACAGAAGAGACCCAGTACTTC	CASSQPHRGRATEETQYF
.	TRBV7-3	TRBD2	TRBJ2-1	TGTGCCAGCAGCTTATTCCTCTTAGCGGGAGTTAATGAGCAGTTCTTC	CASSLFLLAGVNEQFF
many	TRBV7-2	TRBD2	TRBJ2-1	TGTGCCAGCAGCTCGACTAGCGGACAATACAATGAGCAGTTCTTC	CASSSTSGQYNEQFF
few	TRBV20-1	TRBD1	TRBJ1-5	TGCAGTGCTAGAGATGGGACAGGGGGCTCCAAACAGCCCCAGCATTTT	CSARDGTGGSKQPQHF
.	TRBV19	.	TRBJ2-2	TGTGCCAGTAGTATTGGTGCCGGGACATACACCGGGGAGCTGTTTTTT	CASSIGAGTYTGELFF
few	TRBV6-1	TRBD2	TRBJ2-1	TGTGCCAGCAAAGTTAGCGGGGGGGTGCACAATGAGCAGTTCTTC	CASKVSGGVHNEQFF
.	TRBV5-8	.	TRBJ1-1	TGTGCCAGCAGCCCTTACCGAATTACAGAAAGAAGAAAAGCTTTCTTT	CASSPYRITERRKAFF
.	TRBV11-2	.	TRBJ2-4	TGTGCCAGCAGCCCGTTCCGGGCAGGAAACATTCAGTACTTC	CASSPFRAGNIQYF
few	TRBV27	.	TRBJ2-2	TGTGCCAGCCTCCCTAGAGCTCTGGGGAACACCGGGGAGCTGTTTTTT	CASLPRALGNTGELFF
.	TRBV29-1	TRBD2	TRBJ2-1	TGCAGCGTTGTATCCAGTAGTACTAGCGGGAGGTATGAGCAGTTCTTC	CSVVSSSTSGRYEQFF
many	TRBV9	.	TRBJ2-1	TGTGCCAGCAGCGTATCATCGGGCGAGCAGTTCTTC	CASSVSSGEQFF
.	TRBV24-1	TRBD1	TRBJ2-2	TGTGCCACCAGTGAACCCGGACAGGGGGCTGATGAGGAGCTGTTTTTT	CATSEPGQGADEELFF
many	TRBV6-2/TRBV6-3	TRBD1	TRBJ1-4	TGTGCCAGCAGTTACGGAGGAGGGGGCAATGAAAAACTGTTTTTT	CASSYGGGGNEKLFF
few	TRBV7-2	TRBD2	TRBJ2-3	TGTGCCAGCAGCTTAATGTCGGGAGGGTTGAATTTT	CASSLMSGGLNF
.	TRBV10-3	.	TRBJ1-5	TGTGCCATCAGTGAGAGACTTTATCAGCCCCAGCATTTT	CAISERLYQPQHF
many	TRBV28	.	TRBJ2-2	TGTGCCAGCAGTTTAGGTTTGGGGGAGCTGTTTTTT	CASSLGLGELFF
few	TRBV20-1	.	TRBJ2-1	TGCAGTGCTAGAGTTCCGGGGAAGAATGAGCAGTTCTTC	CSARVPGKNEQFF
.	TRBV7-2	.	TRBJ1-6	TGTGCCAGCAGCTTAGTGGCACTCAACCATGAGTCACCCCTCCACTTT	CASSLVALNHESPLHF
.	TRBV6-1	.	TRBJ1-5	TGTGCCAGCCGTGAAAGGAAGGTCAATCAGCCCCAGCATTTT	CASRERKVNQPQHF
.	TRBV5-6	.	TRBJ1-3	TGTGCCAGCAGCGCCGATTTGGGGTCTGGAAACACCATATATTTT	CASSADLGSGNTIYF
many	TRBV6-5	TRBD1	TRBJ2-2	TGTGCCAGCAGTTACCCCGCGGCCGGGACAGGGACGGACGGGGAGCTGTTTTTT	CASSYPAAGTGTDGELFF
many	TRBV12-3/TRBV12-4	.	TRBJ1-5	TGTGCCAGCAGTTGGTTCGGGCAGCCCCAGCATTTT	CASSWFGQPQHF
few	TRBV28	.	TRBJ1-1	TGTGCCAGCAGTCCACTTGCGTTCGGGGGGAACACTGAAGCTTTCTTT	CASSPLAFGGNTEAFF
many	TRBV6-1	.	TRBJ2-1	TGTGCCAGCAGAATGGACAGTAACTCCTACAATGAGCAGTTCTTC	CASRMDSNSYNEQFF
many	TRBV29-1	TRBD1	TRBJ2-7	TGCAGCGTCTCCGGGGACAGGGGGCTATACGAGCAGTACTTC	CSVSGDRGLYEQYF
few	TRBV7-2	.	TRBJ2-2	TGTGCCAGCAGCTTAACGGGAGTTAGCGGGGAGCTGTTTTTT	CASSLTGVSGELFF
.	TRBV15	TRBD1	TRBJ2-7	TGTGCCACCAGGCCGGGACAGCTACCCTACGAGCAGTACTTC	CATRPGQLPYEQYF
.	TRBV7-2	.	TRBJ1-2	.	CASSVASGTGNTF
.	TRBV20-1	.	TRBJ2-7	TGCAGTGCTAGGGACCTGGGGGACTACGAGCAGTACTTC	CSARDLGDYEQYF
few	TRBV18	.	TRBJ2-2	TGTGCCAGCTCACCCCCCGTGAGGGGCTCCGGGGAGCTGTTTTTT	CASSPPVRGSGELFF
few	TRBV19	.	TRBJ2-3	TGTGCCAGTAGTATGCGGGGAATTGCAGATACGCAGTATTTT	CASSMRGIADTQYF
many	TRBV30	.	TRBJ1-2	TGTGCCTGGAGTCCGGGGGGGGCACTAAGCTACACCTTC	CAWSPGGALSYTF
.	TRBV5-5	.	TRBJ2-7	TGTGCCAGCAGCTTGGTGCTAGGCGGCTCCTACGAGCAGTACTTC	CASSLVLGGSYEQYF
.	TRBV20-1	TRBD1	TRBJ1-5	TGCAGTGCTGACGGACAGGGCGATCAGCCCCAGCATTTT	CSADGQGDQPQHF
many	TRBV7-2	TRBD2	TRBJ2-5	TGTGCCAGCAGCTCCTTAGCGGGAGGGCTGGAGACCCAGTACTTC	CASSSLAGGLETQYF
few	TRBV19	.	TRBJ2-7	TGTGCCAGTAGTTCTGAGCCCTACGAGCAGTACTTC	CASSSEPYEQYF
many	TRBV4-1	.	TRBJ1-2	TGCGCCAGCAGCCAAGATGTACGGCGGGCTAACTATGGCTACACCTTC	CASSQDVRRANYGYTF
many	TRBV28	.	TRBJ2-5	TGTGCCAGCAGTTTAGGTGGGGCGTACCAAGAGACCCAGTACTTC	CASSLGGAYQETQYF
few	TRBV20-1	.	TRBJ2-5	TGCAGTGCTAGAGATACTAGTGTGGAGACCCAGTACTTC	CSARDTSVETQYF
many	TRBV27	TRBD2	TRBJ2-3	TGTGCCACCCAGCTAGCGGGGGGCACAGATACGCAGTATTTT	CATQLAGGTDTQYF
many	TRBV5-1	.	TRBJ1-2	TGCGCCAGCAGCTTGCAGGGCAGCAATAACTATGGCTACACCTTC	CASSLQGSNNYGYTF